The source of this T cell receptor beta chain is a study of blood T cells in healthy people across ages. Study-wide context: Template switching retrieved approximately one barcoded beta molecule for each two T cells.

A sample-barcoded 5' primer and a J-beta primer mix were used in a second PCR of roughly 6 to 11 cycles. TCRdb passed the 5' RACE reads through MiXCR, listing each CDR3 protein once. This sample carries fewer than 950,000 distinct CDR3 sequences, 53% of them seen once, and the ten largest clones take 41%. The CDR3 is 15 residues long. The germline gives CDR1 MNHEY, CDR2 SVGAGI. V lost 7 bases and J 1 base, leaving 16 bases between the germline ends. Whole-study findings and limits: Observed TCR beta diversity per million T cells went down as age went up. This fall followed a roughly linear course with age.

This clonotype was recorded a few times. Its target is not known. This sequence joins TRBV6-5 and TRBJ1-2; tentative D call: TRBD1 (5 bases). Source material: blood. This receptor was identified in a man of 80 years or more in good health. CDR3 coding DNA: TGTGCCAGCATGACCACGGGGGGAAATAACTATGGCTACACCTTC. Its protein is CASMTTGGNNYGYTF.